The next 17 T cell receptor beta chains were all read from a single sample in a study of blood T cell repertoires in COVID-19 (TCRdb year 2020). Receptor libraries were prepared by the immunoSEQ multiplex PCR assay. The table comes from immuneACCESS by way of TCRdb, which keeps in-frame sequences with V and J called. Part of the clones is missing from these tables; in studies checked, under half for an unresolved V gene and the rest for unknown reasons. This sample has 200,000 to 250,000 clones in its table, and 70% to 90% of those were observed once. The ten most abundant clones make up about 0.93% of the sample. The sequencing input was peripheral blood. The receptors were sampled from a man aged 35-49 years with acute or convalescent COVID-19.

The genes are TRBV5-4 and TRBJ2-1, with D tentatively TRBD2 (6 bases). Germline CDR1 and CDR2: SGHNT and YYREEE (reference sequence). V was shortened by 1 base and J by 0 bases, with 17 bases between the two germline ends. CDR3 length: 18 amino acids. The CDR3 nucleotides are TGTGCCAGCAGCTTGTGGGGCGGAGGGGCCCTCTCCTACAATGAGCAGTTCTTC. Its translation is CASSLWGGGALSYNEQFF.

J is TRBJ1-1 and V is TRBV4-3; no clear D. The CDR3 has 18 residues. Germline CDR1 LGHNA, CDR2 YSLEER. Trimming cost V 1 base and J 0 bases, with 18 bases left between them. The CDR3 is CASSQGLVGSGMNTEAFF. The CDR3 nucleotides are TGCGCCAGCAGCCAAGGCCTGGTTGGATCAGGAATGAACACTGAAGCTTTCTTT.

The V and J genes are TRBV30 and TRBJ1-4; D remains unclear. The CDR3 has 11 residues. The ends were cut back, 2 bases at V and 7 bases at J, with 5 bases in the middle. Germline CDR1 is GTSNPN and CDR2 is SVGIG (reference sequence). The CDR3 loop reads CAWSRSEKLFF. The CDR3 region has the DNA TGTGCCTGGAGTCGTAGTGAAAAACTGTTTTTT.

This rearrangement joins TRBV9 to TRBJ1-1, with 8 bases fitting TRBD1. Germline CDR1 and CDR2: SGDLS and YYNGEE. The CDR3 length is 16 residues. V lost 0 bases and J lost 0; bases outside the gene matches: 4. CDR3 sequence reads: CASSVGGTGMNTEAFF. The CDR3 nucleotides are TGTGCCAGCAGCGTAGGGGGGACAGGTATGAACACTGAAGCTTTCTTT. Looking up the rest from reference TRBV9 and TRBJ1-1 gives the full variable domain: DSGVTQTPKHLITATGQRVTLRCSPRSGDLSVYWYQQSLDQGLQFLIQYYNGEERAKGNILERFSAQQFPDLHSELNLSSLELGDSALYFCASSVGGTGMNTEAFFGQGTRLTVV.

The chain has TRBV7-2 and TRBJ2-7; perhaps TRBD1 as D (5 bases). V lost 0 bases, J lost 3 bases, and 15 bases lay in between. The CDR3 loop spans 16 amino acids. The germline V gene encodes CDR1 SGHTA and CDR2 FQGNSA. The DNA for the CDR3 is TGTGCCAGCAGCTTAGCCGCGGACACTCGGATCTACGAGCAGTACTTC. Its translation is CASSLAADTRIYEQYF. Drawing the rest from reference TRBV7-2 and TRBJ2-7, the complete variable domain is GAGVSQSPSNKVTEKGKDVELRCDPISGHTALYWYRQSLGQGLEFLIYFQGNSAPDKSGLPSDRFSAERTGGSVSTLTIQRTQQEDSAVYLCASSLAADTRIYEQYFGPGTRLTVT.

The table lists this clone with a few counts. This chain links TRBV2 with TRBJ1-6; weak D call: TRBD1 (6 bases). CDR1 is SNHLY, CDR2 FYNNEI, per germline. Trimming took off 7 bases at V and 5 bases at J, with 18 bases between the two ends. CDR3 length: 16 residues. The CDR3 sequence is CASTRRGGGDNSPLHF. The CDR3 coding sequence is TGTGCCAGCACCCGGAGGGGGGGCGGGGATAATTCACCCCTCCACTTT. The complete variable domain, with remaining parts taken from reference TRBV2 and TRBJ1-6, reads EPEVTQTPSHQVTQMGQEVILRCVPISNHLYFYWYRQILGQKVEFLVSFYNNEISEKSEIFDDQFSVERPDGSNFTLKIRSTKLEDSAMYFCASTRRGGGDNSPLHFGNGTRLTVT.

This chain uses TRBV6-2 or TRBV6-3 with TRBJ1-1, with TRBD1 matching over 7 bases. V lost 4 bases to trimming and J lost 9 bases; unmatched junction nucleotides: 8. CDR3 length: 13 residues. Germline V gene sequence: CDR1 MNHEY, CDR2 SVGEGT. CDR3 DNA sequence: TGTGCCAGCAGTTCGTACCGGGACAGCAAAGCTTTCTTT. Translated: CASSSYRDSKAFF.

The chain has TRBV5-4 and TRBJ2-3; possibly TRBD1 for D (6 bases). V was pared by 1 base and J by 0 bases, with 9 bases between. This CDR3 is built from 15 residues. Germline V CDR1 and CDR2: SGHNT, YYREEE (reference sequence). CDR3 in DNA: TGTGCCAGCAGCTTGTACAGGGTGAGCACAGATACGCAGTATTTT. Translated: CASSLYRVSTDTQYF.

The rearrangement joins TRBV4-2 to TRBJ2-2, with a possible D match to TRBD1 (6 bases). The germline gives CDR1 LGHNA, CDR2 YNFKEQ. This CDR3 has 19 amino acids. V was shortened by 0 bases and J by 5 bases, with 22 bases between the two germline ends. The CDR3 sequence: CASSQDEGGKGLRTGELFF. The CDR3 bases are TGTGCCAGCAGCCAAGATGAAGGGGGAAAAGGTTTAAGGACCGGGGAGCTGTTTTTT.

The CDR3 region is CASSGQGANEKLFF. The CDR3 DNA follows: TGCGCCAGCAGTGGACAGGGAGCTAATGAAAAACTGTTTTTT. The V call is TRBV5-1, the J call TRBJ1-4, with TRBD1 matching 8 bases. J lost 3 bases, V lost 5 bases, and 3 bases had no gene match. Germline CDR1 and CDR2: SGHRS and YFSETQ. CDR3 length: 14 amino acids.

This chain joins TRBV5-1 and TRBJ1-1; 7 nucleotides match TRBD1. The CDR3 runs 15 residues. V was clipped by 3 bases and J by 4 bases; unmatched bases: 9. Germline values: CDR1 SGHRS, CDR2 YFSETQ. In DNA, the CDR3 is TGCGCCAGCAGCTCCCGGGACAGTACTATCACTGAAGCTTTCTTT. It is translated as CASSSRDSTITEAFF.

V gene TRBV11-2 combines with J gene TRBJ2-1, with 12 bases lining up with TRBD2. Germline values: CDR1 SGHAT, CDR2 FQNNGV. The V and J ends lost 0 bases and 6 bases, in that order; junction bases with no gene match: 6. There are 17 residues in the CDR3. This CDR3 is CASSLDRPSGGANEQFF. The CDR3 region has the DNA TGTGCCAGCAGCTTAGATCGGCCTAGCGGGGGGGCCAATGAGCAGTTCTTC.

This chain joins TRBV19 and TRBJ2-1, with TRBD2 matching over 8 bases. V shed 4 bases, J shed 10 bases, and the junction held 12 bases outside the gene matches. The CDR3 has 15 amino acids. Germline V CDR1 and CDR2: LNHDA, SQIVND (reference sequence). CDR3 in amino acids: CASSTVRGGLREQFF. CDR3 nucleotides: TGTGCCAGTAGTACTGTCCGGGGGGGCCTCCGCGAGCAGTTCTTC.

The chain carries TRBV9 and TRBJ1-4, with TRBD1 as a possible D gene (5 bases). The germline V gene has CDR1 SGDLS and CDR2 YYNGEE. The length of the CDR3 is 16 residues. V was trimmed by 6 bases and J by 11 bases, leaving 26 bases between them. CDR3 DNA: TGTGCCAGCAATAGGGACGGAGGATCGGGGGTAGCCAAACTGTTTTTT. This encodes CASNRDGGSGVAKLFF.

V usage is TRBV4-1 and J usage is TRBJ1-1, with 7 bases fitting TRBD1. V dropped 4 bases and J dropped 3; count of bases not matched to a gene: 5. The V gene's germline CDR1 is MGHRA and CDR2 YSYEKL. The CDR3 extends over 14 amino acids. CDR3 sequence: CASSPDRADTEAFF. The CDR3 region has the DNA TGCGCCAGCAGCCCCGACAGGGCGGACACTGAAGCTTTCTTT.

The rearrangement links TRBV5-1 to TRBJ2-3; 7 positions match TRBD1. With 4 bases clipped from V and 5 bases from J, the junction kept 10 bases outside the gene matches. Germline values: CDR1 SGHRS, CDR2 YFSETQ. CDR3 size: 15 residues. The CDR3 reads CASSPRDRGIDTQYF. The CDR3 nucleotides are TGCGCCAGCAGCCCCCGGGACAGAGGGATAGATACGCAGTATTTT. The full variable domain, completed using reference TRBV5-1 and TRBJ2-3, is KAGVTQTPRYLIKTRGQQVTLSCSPISGHRSVSWYQQTPGQGLQFLFEYFSETQRNKGNFPGRFSGRQFSNSRSEMNVSTLELGDSALYLCASSPRDRGIDTQYFGPGTRLTVL.

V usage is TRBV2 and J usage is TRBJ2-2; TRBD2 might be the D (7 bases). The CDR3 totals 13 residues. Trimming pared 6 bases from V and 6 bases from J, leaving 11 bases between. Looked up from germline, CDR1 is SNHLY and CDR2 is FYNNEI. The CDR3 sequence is CASSGGPSGELFF. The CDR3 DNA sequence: TGTGCCAGCAGCGGGGGGCCGTCCGGGGAGCTGTTTTTT.